This is a list of T cell receptor beta chains from one sample in a study of OX40 agonist ivuxolimab in advanced cancers. TCRdb's table, derived via immunoSEQ multiplex PCR, lists solely in-frame clones and lacks some. The sample has 60,000 to 65,000 clones; roughly 90% are singletons. Sample: CD4+ or CD8+ T cells sorted from blood, taken in a trial of the OX40 agonist ivuxolimab. Source of these receptors: an adult with an advanced solid tumor such as melanoma, head and neck, liver or kidney cancer. Each CDR3 is given with its conserved first and last residue. A D gene is named only where the DNA matches it firmly.

CDR3 | J | V | D
CASSPEEFTDTQYF | TRBJ2-3 | TRBV7-7 | NA
CATRVWTGVLNSPLHF | TRBJ1-6 | TRBV5-8 | TRBD1
CASGGLTFSTGELFF | TRBJ2-2 | TRBV6-5 | NA
CASGTTGNNEQFF | TRBJ2-1 | TRBV5-4 | NA
CASRTETNEKLFF | TRBJ1-4 | TRBV10-1 | NA
CASSLSGTGDVHEQFF | TRBJ2-1 | TRBV11-3 | TRBD1
CASRIGRGATNEKLFF | TRBJ1-4 | TRBV19 | NA
CASSLDVLAGVPGNEQFF | TRBJ2-1 | TRBV11-3 | TRBD2
CASSLVPVRDYNSPLHF | TRBJ1-6 | TRBV2 | NA
CASSPGLAGFQETQYF | TRBJ2-5 | TRBV18 | TRBD2
CASSLARDSSTDTQYF | TRBJ2-3 | TRBV7-2 | TRBD1
CASSPRPAGGETQYF | TRBJ2-5 | TRBV6-5 | NA
CATRAGGPGTTQYF | TRBJ2-5 | TRBV7-9 | TRBD2
CASSLQGQPQHF | TRBJ1-5 | TRBV7-9 | NA
CASSPVASGITDTQYF | TRBJ2-3 | TRBV18 | TRBD2
CASSSTIRTSGGWANVLTF | TRBJ2-6 | TRBV7-9 | TRBD2
CASSPGGLIGEGGYTF | TRBJ1-2 | TRBV28 | NA
CASSLAGTGPYNEQFF | TRBJ2-1 | TRBV7-2 | TRBD1
CASSIGQANTEAFF | TRBJ1-1 | TRBV19 | NA
CASSLERGGTYEQYF | TRBJ2-7 | TRBV11-2 | NA
CASSEYRDTQYF | TRBJ2-3 | TRBV9 | NA
CASSHPPDRGSPLHF | TRBJ1-6 | TRBV6-5 | TRBD1
CASSYRGSGSIVGEQYF | TRBJ2-7 | TRBV7-2 | TRBD2
CASSPTTDTQYF | TRBJ2-3 | TRBV16 | NA
CASSVAPGLSGYTF | TRBJ1-2 | TRBV9 | NA
CASSYRDTSFEQYF | TRBJ2-7 | TRBV6-5 | NA
CASSPGQVSYGYTF | TRBJ1-2 | TRBV6-1 | TRBD1
CASSKGGAGGEKLFF | TRBJ1-4 | TRBV6-1 | NA
CAITDSGRAGYNEQFF | TRBJ2-1 | TRBV10-3 | TRBD2
CASSVGNAGGTGELFF | TRBJ2-2 | TRBV9 | TRBD2
CASSSTVGQPQHF | TRBJ1-5 | TRBV7-3 | NA
CSWATSSYNEQFF | TRBJ2-1 | TRBV29-1 | NA
CASEGMNTEAFF | TRBJ1-1 | TRBV21-1 | NA
CASSLRTGPNQPQHF | TRBJ1-5 | TRBV6-1 | TRBD1
CASSQLAGGADTQYF | TRBJ2-3 | TRBV19 | TRBD2
CASSLAAKKGYGYTF | TRBJ1-2 | TRBV5-8 | NA
CSVGLANNEQFF | TRBJ2-1 | TRBV29-1 | TRBD2
CASRPPPNLGETQYF | TRBJ2-5 | TRBV19 | NA
CASRAVTLTNYGYTF | TRBJ1-2 | TRBV27 | NA
CASSLRQGIQETQYF | TRBJ2-5 | TRBV5-4 | TRBD1